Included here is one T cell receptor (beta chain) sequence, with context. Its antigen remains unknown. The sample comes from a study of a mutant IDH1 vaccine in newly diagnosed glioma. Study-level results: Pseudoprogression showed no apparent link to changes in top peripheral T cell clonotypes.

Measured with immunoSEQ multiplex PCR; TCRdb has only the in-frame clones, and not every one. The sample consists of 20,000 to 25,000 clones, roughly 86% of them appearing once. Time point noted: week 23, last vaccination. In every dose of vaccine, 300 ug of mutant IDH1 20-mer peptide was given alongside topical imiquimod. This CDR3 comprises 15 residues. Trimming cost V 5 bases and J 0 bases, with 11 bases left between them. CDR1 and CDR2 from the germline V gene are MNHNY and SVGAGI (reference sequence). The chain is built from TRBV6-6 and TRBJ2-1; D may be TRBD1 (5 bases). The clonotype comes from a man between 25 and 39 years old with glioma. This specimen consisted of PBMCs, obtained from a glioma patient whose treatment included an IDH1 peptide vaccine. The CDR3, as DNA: TGTGCCAGCAGTCCACAGGTAGTCTCCTACAATGAGCAGTTCTTC. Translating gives CASSPQVVSYNEQFF.